What follows are 12 T cell receptor beta chains derived from one specimen sequenced in a study of response to subunit inactivated influenza vaccine. MiXCR, run by TCRdb on the RT-PCR reads, gives a single entry per CDR3 protein. The sample includes more than 550,000 distinct CDR3 sequences, about 10% seen only once; the top ten take about a tenth. The source material was PBMCs from blood, sampled on the day of vaccination. These receptors all come from a man between 45 and 60 years old who received an inactivated influenza vaccine.

This clonotype occurred a few times. The chain links TRBV11-1 to TRBJ2-5, with a tentative D call TRBD2 (6 bases). Looked up from germline, CDR1 is SGHAT and CDR2 is FQDESV (reference sequence). This CDR3 spans 15 amino acids. V was cut by 5 bases and J by 2 bases, with 15 bases left in between. CDR3: CASSPHSGSQETQYF. CDR3 nucleotides: TGTGCCAGCAGCCCCCATAGCGGCTCTCAAGAGACCCAGTACTTC.

At least ten counts were recorded for this clonotype. The V call is TRBV20-1, the J call TRBJ1-2; D is unclear. Germline CDR1 DFQATT, CDR2 SNEGSKA (reference sequence). The CDR3 is 13 amino acids. The V end was cut by 2 bases, the J end by 8 bases, with 15 bases between. The DNA of the CDR3 is TGCAGTGCTAGAACGAAGAGGGTCAGCGGCTACACCTTC. Translated: CSARTKRVSGYTF.

This clonotype has just a few counts. One end of the junction does not line up with germline, which may come from a read error. The rearrangement joins TRBV12-3 or TRBV12-4 to TRBJ2-7; D is possibly TRBD1 (6 bases). The CDR3 is 11 residues long. The CDR3 here is CASSRDIVQHF. The CDR3 nucleotides read TGTGCCAGCAGCCGGGACATCGTTCAGCACTTC.

The chain joins TRBV6-2 or TRBV6-3 to TRBJ2-5; the D gene is possibly TRBD2 (6 bases). The CDR3 sequence is 15 residues long. Germline values: CDR1 MNHEY, CDR2 SVGEGT. Trimming shortened V by 6 bases and J by 0 bases, and 14 bases separated the two germline ends. CDR3: CASRPPSVYQETQYF. For the CDR3, the DNA is TGTGCCAGCAGACCTCCTAGCGTATACCAAGAGACCCAGTACTTC.

This clonotype turned up a few times. The CDR3 bases are TGTGCCAGCAGTCGGGGGGGTTCGGATACGCAGTATTTT. Residues: CASSRGGSDTQYF. This chain uses TRBV7-2 with TRBJ2-3; TRBD2 matches at 8 bases. The V segment lost 6 bases and the J segment 6 bases; nucleotides outside the gene matches: 5. Germline V CDR1 and CDR2: SGHTA, FQGNSA. CDR3 length: 13 residues.

This clonotype was detected a few times. A read error may produce the germline difference seen at one junction end. This chain joins TRBV7-7 and TRBJ2-7; D is possibly TRBD2 (7 bases). CDR3 length equals 15 residues. Germline V CDR1 and CDR2: SSHAT, FNYEAQ (reference sequence). This CDR3 is CASSPGLDRSYEQYF. The CDR3 DNA is TGTGCTAGCAGCCCCGGACTAGACAGGTCCTACGAGCAGTACTTC.

The V and J genes are TRBV30 and TRBJ1-5, with 7 bases that match TRBD1. J lost 4 bases, V lost 1 base, and 13 bases had no gene match. This CDR3 comprises 17 residues. Looked up from germline, CDR1 is GTSNPN and CDR2 is SVGIG (reference sequence). The CDR3 DNA is TGTGCCTGGAGTGGGGACCCCTGGACAGGCCGTAATCAGCCCCAGCATTTT. Encoded protein: CAWSGDPWTGRNQPQHF.

The rearrangement uses TRBV12-3 or TRBV12-4 and TRBJ2-4; D possibly corresponds to TRBD2 (5 bases). V was trimmed by 5 bases and J by 8 bases, leaving 13 bases between them. CDR3 size: 13 residues. The CDR3 DNA sequence: TGTGCCAGCAGTAGGAGGAGCGTAGACATTCAGTACTTC. Its translation: CASSRRSVDIQYF.

CDR3 residues: CSVEPGLAAQETQYF. In nucleotides, the CDR3 is TGCAGCGTTGAACCGGGACTAGCGGCTCAAGAGACCCAGTACTTC. This sequence joins TRBV29-1 and TRBJ2-5; 11 bases match TRBD2. The CDR3 length is 15 residues. Trimming took 2 bases from V and 2 from J; bases not matched to a gene: 4. Germline lookup yields CDR1 SQVTM and CDR2 ANQGSEA.

This clonotype appeared a few times. The chain carries TRBV7-2 and TRBJ2-3; D possibly corresponds to TRBD2 (6 bases). The V end lost 5 bases, the J end lost 0 bases, and 9 bases lay between the germline ends. Germline loops: CDR1 SGHTA, CDR2 FQGNSA. This CDR3 has 14 amino acids. The CDR3: CASSKGGSTDTQYF. CDR3 DNA sequence: TGTGCCAGCAGCAAGGGAGGTAGCACAGATACGCAGTATTTT.

This clonotype was detected a few times. V is TRBV4-2 and J is TRBJ1-2; 8 bases align to TRBD1. The CDR3 contains 13 residues. V was clipped by 3 bases and J by 3 bases; unmatched bases: 0. The V gene's germline CDR1 is LGHNA and CDR2 YNFKEQ. The CDR3 DNA is TGTGCCAGCAGCCAGACAGGGGACTATGGCTACACCTTC. This gives the protein CASSQTGDYGYTF.

This chain connects TRBV6-6 to TRBJ1-5, with D unclear. The V and J ends lost 9 bases and 3 bases respectively, with 9 bases between them. CDR1 and CDR2 from the germline V gene are MNHNY and SVGAGI (reference sequence). This CDR3 comprises 12 residues. The CDR3 DNA reads as TGTGCCAGTCGGGCGAACAATCAGCCCCAGCATTTT. It is translated as CASRANNQPQHF.